A selection of T cell receptor beta chains follows, all from one sample in a study of Graves' ophthalmopathy and Graves' hyperthyroidism. Using its own MiXCR run on the multiplex PCR reads, TCRdb lists one record per CDR3 protein. The sample includes approximately 1.2 million distinct CDR3 sequences, approximately 35% of them seen just once. The specimen sequenced was peripheral blood or thyroid tissue (not recorded which). Receptors originate from an adult man with Graves' hyperthyroidism. CDR3s include the opening cysteine and the closing phenylalanine or tryptophan. Each record gives: clone size, V gene, D gene, J gene, CDR3 protein, CDR3 DNA. D genes are given only for firm matches. Rows may omit the clone size; those that give it use once, few, many or a size class.

size: -
V: TRBV7-8
D: -
J: TRBJ2-7
CDR3: CASSSYLTYEQYF
DNA: TGTGCCAGCAGCTCCTATCTGACTTACGAGCAGTACTTC

size: many
V: TRBV10-2
D: -
J: TRBJ1-4
CDR3: CASRMGEKLFF
DNA: TGCGCCAGCCGTATGGGTGAAAAACTGTTTTTT

size: many
V: TRBV14
D: TRBD1
J: TRBJ2-5
CDR3: CASSQQTGVRETQYF
DNA: TGTGCCAGCAGCCAGCAAACAGGGGTGCGAGAGACCCAGTACTTC

size: -
V: TRBV29-1
D: -
J: TRBJ1-1
CDR3: CSVVGTNLNTEAFF
DNA: TGCAGCGTTGTGGGGACGAACTTGAACACTGAAGCTTTCTTT

size: many
V: TRBV20-1
D: -
J: TRBJ1-4
CDR3: CSARGATNEKLFF
DNA: TGCAGCGCTAGGGGGGCGACTAATGAAAAACTGTTTTTT

size: -
V: TRBV7-9
D: -
J: TRBJ1-1
CDR3: CASSEQQGRGTEAFF
DNA: TGTGCCAGCAGCGAGCAACAGGGACGGGGTACTGAAGCTTTCTTT

size: many
V: TRBV7-8
D: -
J: TRBJ1-6
CDR3: CASSLESLGNSPLHF
DNA: TGTGCCAGCAGCTTAGAGTCTTTAGGAAATTCACCCCTCCACTTT

size: -
V: TRBV5-1
D: -
J: TRBJ1-1
CDR3: CASTPQDYTEAFF
DNA: TGCGCCAGCACCCCCCAGGACTACACTGAAGCTTTCTTT

size: few
V: TRBV24-1
D: -
J: TRBJ1-5
CDR3: CATSRGSYNEHF
DNA: TGTGCCACCAGTCGGGGTTCGTACAATGAGCATTTT

size: many
V: TRBV7-6
D: -
J: TRBJ1-1
CDR3: CASSWKTNTEAFF
DNA: TGTGCCAGCAGCTGGAAGACGAACACTGAAGCTTTCTTT

size: many
V: TRBV6-6
D: TRBD1
J: TRBJ1-5
CDR3: CASSYDREDQPQHF
DNA: TGTGCCAGCAGTTATGACAGGGAAGATCAGCCCCAGCATTTT

size: -
V: TRBV7-8
D: -
J: TRBJ2-7
CDR3: CASSLSREGVEQYF
DNA: TGTGCCAGCAGCTTATCGCGGGAAGGAGTGGAGCAGTACTTC

size: -
V: TRBV20-1
D: -
J: TRBJ1-5
CDR3: CSAQKGVMDQPQHF
DNA: TGCAGTGCTCAAAAAGGGGTTATGGATCAGCCCCAGCATTTT

size: many
V: TRBV7-2
D: -
J: TRBJ1-1
CDR3: CASSLNGAVTEAFF
DNA: TGTGCCAGCAGCTTAAATGGGGCGGTCACTGAAGCTTTCTTT

size: -
V: TRBV12-3/TRBV12-4
D: -
J: TRBJ2-7
CDR3: CASSDSTAELGEQYF
DNA: TGTGCCAGCAGTGATTCGACAGCAGAACTTGGAGAGCAGTACTTC

size: -
V: TRBV6-5
D: -
J: TRBJ2-3
CDR3: CASRAQGGGTDTQYF
DNA: TGTGCCAGCAGGGCACAGGGAGGTGGCACAGATACGCAGTATTTT

size: -
V: TRBV20-1
D: -
J: TRBJ2-7
CDR3: CSARELGDVYEQYF
DNA: TGCAGTGCTCGAGAGCTCGGGGACGTCTACGAGCAGTACTTC

size: many
V: TRBV4-1
D: -
J: TRBJ1-6
CDR3: CASSQGGAMLHF
DNA: TGCGCCAGCAGCCAAGGAGGCGCAATGCTCCACTTT

size: -
V: TRBV10-2
D: -
J: TRBJ2-7
CDR3: CASSPDPLRYEQYF
DNA: TGTGCCAGCAGCCCGGACCCCCTGAGGTACGAGCAGTACTTC

size: -
V: TRBV4-2
D: -
J: TRBJ2-7
CDR3: CASSQYRGGTEQYF
DNA: TGTGCCAGCAGCCAATACAGGGGGGGGACCGAGCAGTACTTC

size: -
V: TRBV11-2
D: TRBD1
J: TRBJ1-2
CDR3: CASSLPTGQGALGYTF
DNA: TGTGCCAGCAGCTTGCCAACGGGACAGGGGGCGTTAGGCTACACCTTC

size: many
V: TRBV7-2
D: -
J: TRBJ1-6
CDR3: CASSFTTDNNSPLHF
DNA: TGTGCCAGCAGCTTCACGACGGACAATAATTCACCCCTCCACTTT

size: many
V: TRBV7-8
D: -
J: TRBJ1-5
CDR3: CASSLASRNQPQHF
DNA: TGTGCCAGCAGCCTCGCCTCAAGGAATCAGCCCCAGCATTTT

size: many
V: TRBV20-1
D: -
J: TRBJ2-5
CDR3: CSARALVVDGTQYF
DNA: TGCAGTGCTAGAGCCCTGGTGGTGGATGGGACCCAGTACTTC

size: few
V: TRBV29-1
D: TRBD1
J: TRBJ1-4
CDR3: CSVEGTGGTNEKLFF
DNA: TGCAGCGTTGAGGGGACAGGGGGTACTAATGAAAAACTGTTTTTT

size: few
V: TRBV30
D: -
J: TRBJ1-2
CDR3: CAWRRASYGYTF
DNA: TGTGCCTGGAGGAGGGCGTCCTATGGCTACACCTTC

size: -
V: TRBV10-3
D: TRBD2
J: TRBJ2-7
CDR3: CAISESIGLAGGPWGQYF
DNA: TGTGCCATCAGTGAGTCGATCGGGCTAGCGGGGGGGCCTTGGGGGCAGTACTTC

size: many
V: TRBV10-3
D: -
J: TRBJ1-5
CDR3: CAISLLTDGNQPQHF
DNA: TGTGCCATCAGCCTTTTGACAGACGGCAATCAGCCCCAGCATTTT

size: -
V: TRBV5-1
D: -
J: TRBJ2-6
CDR3: CASSLLVSRVGANVLTF
DNA: TGCGCCAGCAGCTTGTTGGTGTCCCGGGTGGGGGCCAACGTCCTGACTTTC

size: many
V: TRBV7-9
D: -
J: TRBJ1-2
CDR3: CASSYMDNYGYTF
DNA: TGTGCCAGCAGCTACATGGACAACTATGGCTACACCTTC

size: many
V: TRBV15
D: -
J: TRBJ2-7
CDR3: CATSRGGSYEQYF
DNA: TGTGCTACCTCCAGGGGAGGCTCCTACGAGCAGTACTTC

size: few
V: TRBV20-1
D: -
J: TRBJ1-1
CDR3: CSARSLENTEAFF
DNA: TGCAGTGCTAGATCTCTAGAGAACACTGAAGCTTTCTTT

size: -
V: TRBV7-8
D: TRBD1
J: TRBJ2-5
CDR3: CASRSGTGMILRELQETQYF
DNA: TGTGCCAGCAGGTCTGGGACAGGGATGATTCTACGGGAGCTACAAGAGACCCAGTACTTC

size: few
V: TRBV6-6
D: -
J: TRBJ1-1
CDR3: CASSYNPTPEAFF
DNA: TGTGCCAGCAGTTACAACCCGACACCTGAAGCTTTCTTT

size: many
V: TRBV9
D: -
J: TRBJ1-2
CDR3: CASSVGGGTDGYTF
DNA: TGTGCCAGCAGCGTCGGGGGAGGGACGGATGGCTACACCTTC

size: -
V: TRBV10-3
D: -
J: TRBJ2-7
CDR3: CATTPSLLASEQYF
DNA: TGTGCCACCACCCCTTCCCTTCTAGCTTCCGAGCAGTACTTC

size: -
V: TRBV9
D: TRBD1
J: TRBJ1-2
CDR3: CASSTGTGGSYGYTF
DNA: TGTGCCAGCAGCACCGGGACAGGGGGTTCCTATGGCTACACCTTC

size: many
V: TRBV29-1
D: -
J: TRBJ2-7
CDR3: CSVRIGQGYEQYF
DNA: TGCAGCGTCCGGATCGGGCAGGGGTACGAGCAGTACTTC

size: many
V: TRBV7-2
D: TRBD2
J: TRBJ2-7
CDR3: CAAAGVYEQYF
DNA: TGTGCCGCCGCGGGGGTCTACGAGCAGTACTTC

size: many
V: TRBV20-1
D: -
J: TRBJ1-2
CDR3: CSATPGTMEGYTF
DNA: TGCAGTGCTACCCCTGGGACAATGGAGGGCTACACCTTC

size: -
V: TRBV10-3
D: -
J: TRBJ2-7
CDR3: CAISAVNGYEQYF
DNA: TGTGCCATCAGTGCGGTGAATGGCTACGAGCAGTACTTC

size: many
V: TRBV5-1
D: -
J: TRBJ2-2
CDR3: CASSASGASNTGELFF
DNA: TGCGCCAGCAGCGCCTCCGGGGCCTCGAACACCGGGGAGCTGTTTTTT

size: -
V: TRBV7-9
D: -
J: TRBJ1-2
CDR3: CASSVRMGGYGHTF
DNA: TGTGCCAGCAGCGTTCGGATGGGGGGCTATGGCCACACCTTC

size: many
V: TRBV7-9
D: -
J: TRBJ2-7
CDR3: CASTRSGEYEQYF
DNA: TGTGCCAGCACCCGAAGCGGAGAATACGAGCAGTACTTC

size: -
V: TRBV25-1
D: TRBD2
J: TRBJ2-5
CDR3: CASSDWLAGGQETQYF
DNA: TGTGCCAGCAGTGATTGGCTAGCGGGGGGACAAGAGACCCAGTACTTC